Sequencing of this TCR beta chain was carried out in a study of blood T cell repertoires in COVID-19. Only in-frame clones appear in the TCRdb table, and some are missing; sequencing was by immunoSEQ multiplex PCR. This sample has hundreds of thousands of clones, with about 87% found just once. Germline loops: CDR1 SGHTA, CDR2 FQGNSA. This CDR3 region has 13 residues. V gave up 3 bases and J gave up 15 bases, with 19 bases separating them. The chain has TRBV7-2 and TRBJ2-3; TRBD1 might be the D (5 bases). The receptor was isolated from a woman in her forties or fifties who had recovered from COVID-19. Sequenced: PBMCs or T cells enriched from blood (not recorded which). The CDR3 spells CASSLGFETVQYF. The CDR3 nucleotides read TGTGCCAGCAGCTTGGGGTTTGAGACAGTGCAATATTTT. Supplemented by reference TRBV7-2 and TRBJ2-3, the full variable domain reads GAGVSQSPSNKVTEKGKDVELRCDPISGHTALYWYRQSLGQGLEFLIYFQGNSAPDKSGLPSDRFSAERTGGSVSTLTIQRTQQEDSAVYLCASSLGFETVQYFGPGTRLTVL.